Given below is one T cell receptor (beta chain) in context. Its antigen is still unknown. Cells that had been cultured for 10 days were the source of isolated CD4+ T cells. Vaccine administered to participants consisted of two doses of either BNT162b2 or mRNA-1273. The CDR3 is 14 amino acids. Per germline, CDR1 SNHLY and CDR2 FYNNEI. Between the trimmed V and J ends, which lost 4 bases and 9 bases, there was a span of 18 bases. Libraries were prepared by immunoSEQ multiplex PCR; TCRdb keeps only in-frame clonotypes and omits some of them. The sample contains just under 75,000 clones, 65% to 80% of which appear only once. These data originate in a study of vaccination effects on CD4 cells after COVID-19. Background on the study: Antigen-specific CD4+ T cell clonotypes were called by their expansion after viral peptide-pool culture in ViraFEST. It was a median of 72 days after the second dose that post-vaccine samples were obtained. Broader study findings: Marked clonal contraction was seen late after vaccination (in both infection- and vaccine-induced clones). Recruitment yielded few convalescent patients, and the study had no early post-infection timepoints.

Sample: CD4+ T cells from PBMCs cultured without peptide, taken after COVID-19 vaccination. The receptor was derived from a human donor who received a COVID-19 vaccine. The chain joins TRBV2 to TRBJ2-5; D is possibly TRBD2 (6 bases). As DNA, the CDR3 is TGTGCCAGCAGTGGCTTCGGGGACTTGCGGTCCCAGTACTTC. It yields the protein CASSGFGDLRSQYF.